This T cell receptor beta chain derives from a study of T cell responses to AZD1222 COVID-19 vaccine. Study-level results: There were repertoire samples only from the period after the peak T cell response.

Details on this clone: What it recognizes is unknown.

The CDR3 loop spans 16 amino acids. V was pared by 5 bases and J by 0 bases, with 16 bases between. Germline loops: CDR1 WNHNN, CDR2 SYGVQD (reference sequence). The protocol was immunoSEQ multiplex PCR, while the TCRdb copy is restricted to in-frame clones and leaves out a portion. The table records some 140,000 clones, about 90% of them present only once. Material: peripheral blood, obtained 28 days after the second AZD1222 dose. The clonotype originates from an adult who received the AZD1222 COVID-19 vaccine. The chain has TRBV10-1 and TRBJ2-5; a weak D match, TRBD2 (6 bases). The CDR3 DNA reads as TGCGCCAGCAGTCCGAACCGGGACTTTTACCAAGAGACCCAGTACTTC. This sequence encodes CASSPNRDFYQETQYF.